This T cell receptor (beta chain) was recorded in a study of technical replicates of blood from a handful of donors. The protocol was immunoSEQ multiplex PCR, while the TCRdb copy is restricted to in-frame clones and leaves out a portion. Of approximately 93,000 clones in the sample, 94% were seen once. The CDR3 is 11 residues long. The V gene lost 5 bases and the J gene lost 1 base, with 2 bases spanning the gap. Germline assignment: CDR1 SGHAT and CDR2 FQNNGV. This clonotype was sampled from a human donor in good health. The sample was T cells isolated from PBMCs. This chain joins TRBV11-2 and TRBJ1-1, with D unresolved. The CDR3 region has the DNA TGTGCCAGCAGCCGGAACACTGAAGCTTTCTTT. Translation: CASSRNTEAFF.